A single sample gave rise to the 19 T cell receptor beta chains below, sequenced in a study of T cells in Graves' hyperthyroidism and ophthalmopathy. RNA transcripts provided the source from which TCR beta CDR3 regions were amplified. Using the HTBI primer set, a first-round RT-PCR was run on the TCR CDR3. TCRdb reanalysed the multiplex PCR reads using MiXCR and keeps one entry per CDR3 protein. In the table there are about 560,000 distinct CDR3 sequences, around 17% of which are singletons. The specimen was blood. The receptor source for this set is a woman aged 18-35 years with Graves' hyperthyroidism.

V gene TRBV4-3 combines with J gene TRBJ1-4, with 8 bases that match TRBD1. Germline-derived CDR1 and CDR2 are LGHNA and YSLEER. The length of the CDR3 is 19 residues. V lost 0 bases and J lost 4; bases outside the gene matches: 13. The CDR3 reads CASSQDGLRGTGGNEKLFF. The CDR3 nucleotides are TGCGCCAGCAGCCAAGATGGCCTTAGAGGTACAGGGGGTAATGAAAAACTGTTTTTT.

This chain connects TRBV5-6 to TRBJ1-6, with a tentative D call TRBD1 (5 bases). The germline gives CDR1 SGHDT, CDR2 YYEEEE. V lost 5 bases and J 9 bases, leaving 15 bases between the germline ends. This CDR3 has 14 residues. CDR3 DNA sequence: TGTGCCAGCAGACCAAGGGGTTCGTCTTCACCCCTCCACTTT. Residues: CASRPRGSSSPLHF.

In its sample, this clonotype was seen many times. V is TRBV28 and J is TRBJ1-1, with a possible D match to TRBD1 (6 bases). The CDR3 contains 15 residues. Germline lookup yields CDR1 MDHEN and CDR2 SYDVKM. V lost 6 bases and J lost 3, with 17 bases in between. Here the CDR3 DNA reads TGTGCCAGCAGCCCCCTGCGGGGGCTTGACACTGAAGCTTTCTTT. Protein: CASSPLRGLDTEAFF.

The table lists this clonotype with a few counts. V and J are TRBV6-1 and TRBJ2-2, with D possibly TRBD1 on 6 matching bases. CDR1 MNHNS and CDR2 SASEGT come from the germline V gene. Trimming left V 1 base short and J 5 bases short, with 11 bases between. The CDR3 runs to 15 residues. CDR3 nucleotides: TGTGCCAGCAGTGAAGTGGGCAGGGGAACCGGGGAGCTGTTTTTT. Its translation: CASSEVGRGTGELFF.

A few counts support this clonotype. The J gene is TRBJ2-1, the V gene TRBV5-1; 8 positions agree with TRBD1. V lost 5 bases and J lost 10; bases outside the gene matches: 11. This CDR3 is built from 14 residues. CDR1 is SGHRS and CDR2 is YFSETQ in the germline V gene. CDR3 sequence reads: CASSPHDRGGEQFF. CDR3 nucleotides: TGCGCCAGCAGTCCACATGACAGGGGCGGGGAGCAGTTCTTC.

There are many counts of this clonotype. The J gene is TRBJ2-7, the V gene TRBV12-3 or TRBV12-4; D not resolved. Trimming stripped 8 bases from V and 3 bases from J, with 14 bases between. This CDR3 has 13 residues. The CDR3 nucleotides are TGTGCCAGCTCCCAAATCAGTATCTACGAGCAGTACTTC. Its protein is CASSQISIYEQYF.

This clonotype was counted only a few times. The chain employs TRBV7-2 and TRBJ2-7, with D unresolved. Trimming shortened V by 4 bases and J by 6 bases, and 16 bases separated the two germline ends. In germline, CDR1 is SGHTA, CDR2 FQGNSA. The CDR3 is made up of 14 amino acids. The CDR3 DNA follows: TGTGCCAGCAGCTCCGTGCTACTGACTTCCGAGCAGTACTTC. It yields the protein CASSSVLLTSEQYF.

The gene calls are TRBV20-1 and TRBJ1-5, with 8 bases aligning to TRBD1. The V and J ends lost 3 bases and 2 bases, in that order; junction bases with no gene match: 9. CDR3 length: 16 residues. CDR1 DFQATT and CDR2 SNEGSKA come from the germline V gene (reference sequence). CDR3 region: CSASAVGQGRNQPQHF. The DNA of the CDR3 is TGCAGTGCTAGTGCCGTCGGACAGGGCCGCAATCAGCCCCAGCATTTT.

As DNA, the CDR3 is TGTGCCAGCTCAGTAACGACGAACACCGGGGAGCTGTTTTTT. Protein sequence: CASSVTTNTGELFF. The J gene is TRBJ2-2, the V gene TRBV3-1; D unclear. The V gene lost 8 bases and the J gene lost 0 bases, with 10 bases spanning the gap. This CDR3 has 14 amino acids. Germline CDR1 is LGHDT and CDR2 is YNNKEL (reference sequence).

This clonotype was detected only a few times. This chain links TRBV12-3 or TRBV12-4 with TRBJ2-2; D ambiguous. Trimming left V 7 bases short and J 3 bases short, with 3 bases between. CDR3 length equals 11 residues. The CDR3 loop is CASIYTGELFF. The CDR3, as DNA: TGTGCCAGCATCTACACCGGGGAGCTGTTTTTT.

On this clonotype: Since a much larger clone is just one base distant, this may be a read error. The chain has TRBV2 and TRBJ1-1; D gene unclear. The CDR3 sequence is 13 residues long. V lost 6 bases, J lost 1 base, and 9 bases lay in between. CDR1 and CDR2 (germline): SNHLY, FYNNEI. The CDR3 loop reads CASSTRPNTEAFF. CDR3 coding DNA: TGTGCCAGCAGCACCCGGCCGAACACTGAAGCTTTCTTT.

This clonotype was seen many times. The V and J genes are TRBV28 and TRBJ2-1; 9 nucleotides agree with TRBD2. The V and J ends lost 3 bases and 6 bases, in that order; junction bases with no gene match: 6. This CDR3 has 15 amino acids. Germline lookup yields CDR1 MDHEN and CDR2 SYDVKM. The CDR3 here is CASSFVAGGFNEQFF. The CDR3 nucleotides are TGTGCCAGCAGTTTCGTGGCGGGAGGGTTCAATGAGCAGTTCTTC.

This clonotype was found a few times. The genes are TRBV4-3 and TRBJ2-7; 9 bases are shared with TRBD2. Germline loops: CDR1 LGHNA, CDR2 YSLEER. There are 19 residues in the CDR3. V lost 1 base to trimming and J lost 2 bases; unmatched junction nucleotides: 15. The DNA of the CDR3 is TGCGCCAGCAGCCAAGGCGAACTGGGGGCAGCGGGGGGTGCCTACGAGCAGTACTTC. Its protein product is CASSQGELGAAGGAYEQYF.

This clonotype came up many times. V and J are TRBV5-1 and TRBJ1-1; no clear D. The V end was cut by 6 bases, the J end by 1 base, with 10 bases between. This CDR3 has 13 amino acids. Per the germline V gene, CDR1 is SGHRS and CDR2 is YFSETQ. CDR3 nucleotide sequence: TGCGCCAGCACTTTCGGGGAGAACACTGAAGCTTTCTTT. This translates into CASTFGENTEAFF.

In this sample, this clonotype turned up many times. V gene TRBV6-1 combines with J gene TRBJ2-7, with D possibly being TRBD1 (6 bases). The CDR3 spans 14 residues. Germline CDR1 MNHNS, CDR2 SASEGT. V dropped 6 bases and J dropped 0 bases, with 12 bases sitting between them. CDR3 DNA sequence: TGTGCCAGCAGGGGGGCAGAACCCTCCTACGAGCAGTACTTC. Its protein product is CASRGAEPSYEQYF.

On this clonotype itself: This may be a read error, as it is one base from a much larger clone. This chain uses TRBV7-3 with TRBJ2-3; 9 nucleotides line up with TRBD2. Trimming took 1 base from V and 4 from J; bases not matched to a gene: 3. This CDR3 is built from 15 residues. Germline lookup yields CDR1 SGHTA and CDR2 FQGTGA. The DNA for the CDR3 is TGTGCCAGCAGCTTAAGCGGGGGGGCCGCAGATACGCAGTATTTT. Its protein is CASSLSGGAADTQYF. The full variable domain, in which reference TRBV7-3 and TRBJ2-3 provide the parts outside the CDR3, is GAGVSQTPSNKVTEKGKYVELRCDPISGHTALYWYRQSLGQGPEFLIYFQGTGAADDSGLPNDRFFAVRPEGSVSTLKIQRTERGDSAVYLCASSLSGGAADTQYFGPGTRLTVL.

This clonotype was detected ten times or more. This chain links TRBV5-1 with TRBJ1-1; D gene uncertain. V shed 0 bases and J shed 1 base, with 7 bases lying between them. Germline CDR1 and CDR2: SGHRS and YFSETQ. This CDR3 has 14 residues. The DNA of the CDR3 is TGCGCCAGCAGCTTGGTTTCCGCGAACACTGAAGCTTTCTTT. Protein sequence: CASSLVSANTEAFF.

This clonotype was counted ten times or more. The chain recombines TRBV12-3 or TRBV12-4 with TRBJ2-5; 8 bases fit TRBD1. Germline trimming cut 4 bases from V and 5 bases from J; bases unmatched to any gene: 3. The CDR3 is 13 amino acids. CDR3 nucleotides: TGTGCCAGCAGTTCGACAGGGGTGGAGACCCAGTACTTC. It translates to CASSSTGVETQYF.

This clonotype has at least ten counts. This chain uses TRBV7-2 with TRBJ2-1; tentative D call: TRBD2 (5 bases). The CDR3 loop spans 16 amino acids. The V gene's germline CDR1 is SGHTA and CDR2 FQGNSA. Trimming stripped 4 bases from V and 7 bases from J, with 20 bases between. This chain's CDR3 is CASSYPRVGKGNEQFF. Here the CDR3 DNA reads TGTGCCAGCAGCTACCCCCGTGTCGGGAAAGGAAATGAGCAGTTCTTC.